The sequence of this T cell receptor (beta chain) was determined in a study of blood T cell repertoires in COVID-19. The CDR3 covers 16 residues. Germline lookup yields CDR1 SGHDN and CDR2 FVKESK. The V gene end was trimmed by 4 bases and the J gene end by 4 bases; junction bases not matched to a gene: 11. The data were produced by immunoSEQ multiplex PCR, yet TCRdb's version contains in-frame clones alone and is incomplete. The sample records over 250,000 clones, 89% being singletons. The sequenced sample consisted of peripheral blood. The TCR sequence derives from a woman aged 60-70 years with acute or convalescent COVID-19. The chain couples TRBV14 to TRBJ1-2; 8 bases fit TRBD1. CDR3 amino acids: CASSPPRQGPRYGYTF. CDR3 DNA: TGTGCCAGCAGCCCCCCAAGACAGGGGCCCCGCTATGGCTACACCTTC.